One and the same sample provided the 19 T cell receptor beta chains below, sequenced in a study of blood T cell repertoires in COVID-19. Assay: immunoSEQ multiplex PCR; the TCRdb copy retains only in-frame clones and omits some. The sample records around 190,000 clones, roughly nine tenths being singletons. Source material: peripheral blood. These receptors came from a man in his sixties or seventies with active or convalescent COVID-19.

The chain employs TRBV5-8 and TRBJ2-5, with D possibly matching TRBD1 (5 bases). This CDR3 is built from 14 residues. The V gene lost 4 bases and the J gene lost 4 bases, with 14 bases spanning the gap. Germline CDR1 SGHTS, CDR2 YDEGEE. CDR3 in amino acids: CASSRGQSGETQYF. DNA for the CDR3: TGTGCCAGCAGCCGAGGACAAAGTGGAGAGACCCAGTACTTC.

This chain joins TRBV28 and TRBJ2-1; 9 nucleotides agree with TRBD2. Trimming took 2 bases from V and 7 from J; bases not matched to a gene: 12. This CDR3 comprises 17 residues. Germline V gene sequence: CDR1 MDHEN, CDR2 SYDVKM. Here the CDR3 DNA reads TGTGCCAGCAGTTTAGCTCGGGTAGCGGGAGCTAGAAATGAGCAGTTCTTC. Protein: CASSLARVAGARNEQFF.

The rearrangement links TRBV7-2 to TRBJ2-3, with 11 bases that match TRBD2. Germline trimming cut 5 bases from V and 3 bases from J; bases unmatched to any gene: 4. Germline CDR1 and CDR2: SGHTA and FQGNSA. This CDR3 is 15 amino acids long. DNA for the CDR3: TGTGCCAGCAGCGTGACTAGCGGGACTACAGATACGCAGTATTTT. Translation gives CASSVTSGTTDTQYF.

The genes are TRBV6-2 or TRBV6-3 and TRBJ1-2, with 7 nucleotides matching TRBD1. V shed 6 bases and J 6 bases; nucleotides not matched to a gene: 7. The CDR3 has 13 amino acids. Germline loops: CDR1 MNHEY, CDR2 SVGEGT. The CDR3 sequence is CASSRGQFHGYTF. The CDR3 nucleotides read TGTGCCAGCAGCAGGGGACAGTTCCATGGCTACACCTTC.

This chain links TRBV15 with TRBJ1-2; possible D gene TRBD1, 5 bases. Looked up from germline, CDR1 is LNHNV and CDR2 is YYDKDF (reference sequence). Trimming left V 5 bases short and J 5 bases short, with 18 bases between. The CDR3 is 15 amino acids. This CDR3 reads CATSFSIQEKYGYTF. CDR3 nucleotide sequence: TGTGCCACCAGCTTCTCAATACAGGAAAAATATGGCTACACCTTC.

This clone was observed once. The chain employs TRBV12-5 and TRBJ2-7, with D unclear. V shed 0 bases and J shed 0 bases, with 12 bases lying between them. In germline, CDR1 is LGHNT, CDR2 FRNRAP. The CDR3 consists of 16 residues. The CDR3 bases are TGTGCTAGTGGTTTGGTACTAACCAGTCCCTCCTACGAGCAGTACTTC. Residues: CASGLVLTSPSYEQYF.

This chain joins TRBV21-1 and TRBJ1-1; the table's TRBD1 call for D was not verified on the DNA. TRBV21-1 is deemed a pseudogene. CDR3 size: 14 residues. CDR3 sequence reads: CASSTDRGGTEAFF. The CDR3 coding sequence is TGTGCCAGCAGCACCGACAGGGGCGGGACTGAAGCTTTCTTT.

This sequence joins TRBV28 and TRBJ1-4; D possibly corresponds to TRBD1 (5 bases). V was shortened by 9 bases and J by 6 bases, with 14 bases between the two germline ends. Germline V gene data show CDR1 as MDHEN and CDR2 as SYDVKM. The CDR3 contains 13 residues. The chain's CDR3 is CASSRQRDEKLFF. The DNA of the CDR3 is TGTGCCAGTTCGCGACAGCGAGATGAAAAACTGTTTTTT.

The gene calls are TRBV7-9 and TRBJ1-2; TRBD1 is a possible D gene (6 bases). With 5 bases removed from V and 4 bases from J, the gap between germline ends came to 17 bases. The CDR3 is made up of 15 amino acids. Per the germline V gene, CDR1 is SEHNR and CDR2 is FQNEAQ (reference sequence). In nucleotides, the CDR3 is TGTGCCAGCAGCCGAGGACAGTTGAGTGGCTATGGCTACACCTTC. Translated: CASSRGQLSGYGYTF.

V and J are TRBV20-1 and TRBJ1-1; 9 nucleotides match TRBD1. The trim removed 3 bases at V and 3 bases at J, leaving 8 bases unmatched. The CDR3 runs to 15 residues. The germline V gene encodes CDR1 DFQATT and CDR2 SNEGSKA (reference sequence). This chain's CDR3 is CSASRTGAPDTEAFF. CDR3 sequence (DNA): TGCAGTGCTAGTAGGACAGGGGCCCCGGACACTGAAGCTTTCTTT.

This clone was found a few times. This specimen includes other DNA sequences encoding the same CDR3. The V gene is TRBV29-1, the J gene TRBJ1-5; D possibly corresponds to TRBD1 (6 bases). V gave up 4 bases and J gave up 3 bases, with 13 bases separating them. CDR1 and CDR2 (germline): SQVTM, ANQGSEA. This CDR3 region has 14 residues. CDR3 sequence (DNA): TGCAGCGTTGGGGAGACAGGTCCCAATCAGCCCCAGCATTTT. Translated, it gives CSVGETGPNQPQHF.

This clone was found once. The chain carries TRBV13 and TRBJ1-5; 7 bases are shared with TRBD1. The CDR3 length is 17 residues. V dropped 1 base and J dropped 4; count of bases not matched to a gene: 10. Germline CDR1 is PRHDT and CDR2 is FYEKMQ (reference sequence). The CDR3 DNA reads TGTGCCAGCAGCTTAGCTCGTATAGGGGACAGTAATCAGCCCCAGCATTTT. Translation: CASSLARIGDSNQPQHF.

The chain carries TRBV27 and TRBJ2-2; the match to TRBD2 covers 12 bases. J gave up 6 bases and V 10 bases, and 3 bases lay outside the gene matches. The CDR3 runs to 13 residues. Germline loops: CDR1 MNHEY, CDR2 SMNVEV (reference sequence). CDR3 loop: CATRTSGAGELFF. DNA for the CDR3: TGTGCCACCAGGACTAGCGGGGCCGGGGAGCTGTTTTTT.

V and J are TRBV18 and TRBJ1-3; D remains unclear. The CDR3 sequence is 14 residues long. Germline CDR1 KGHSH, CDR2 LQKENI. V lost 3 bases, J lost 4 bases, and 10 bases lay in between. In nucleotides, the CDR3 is TGTGCCAGCTCACCTCTCGACGGGGGAAACACCATATATTTT. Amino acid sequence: CASSPLDGGNTIYF.

This chain's CDR3 is CASSPVGQGAELDYGYTF. The CDR3 DNA reads TGTGCCAGCTCACCAGTGGGACAAGGGGCAGAGCTGGACTATGGCTACACCTTC. This sequence joins TRBV18 and TRBJ1-2, with D possibly matching TRBD1 (6 bases). The CDR3 extends over 18 amino acids. V lost 2 bases, J lost 3 bases, and 22 bases lay in between. Per the germline V gene, CDR1 is KGHSH and CDR2 is LQKENI.

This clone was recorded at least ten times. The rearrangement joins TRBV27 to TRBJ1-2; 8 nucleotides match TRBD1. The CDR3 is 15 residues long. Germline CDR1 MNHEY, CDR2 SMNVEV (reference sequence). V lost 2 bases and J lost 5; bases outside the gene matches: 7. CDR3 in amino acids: CASSLVQGGSYGYTF. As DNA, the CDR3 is TGTGCCAGCAGTTTAGTACAGGGGGGTAGTTATGGCTACACCTTC.

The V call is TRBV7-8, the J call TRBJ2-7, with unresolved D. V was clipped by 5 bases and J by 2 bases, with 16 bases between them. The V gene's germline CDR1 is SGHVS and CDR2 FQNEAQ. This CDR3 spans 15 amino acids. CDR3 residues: CASSREAGRTYEQYF. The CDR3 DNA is TGTGCCAGCAGCCGAGAGGCCGGCAGGACCTACGAGCAGTACTTC.

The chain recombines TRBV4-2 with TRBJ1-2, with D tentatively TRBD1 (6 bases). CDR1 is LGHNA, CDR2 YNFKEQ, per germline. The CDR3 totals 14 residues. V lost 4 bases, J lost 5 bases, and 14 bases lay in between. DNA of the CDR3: TGTGCCAGCAGCCTCTACAGGGAGGGTTATGGCTACACCTTC. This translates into CASSLYREGYGYTF.

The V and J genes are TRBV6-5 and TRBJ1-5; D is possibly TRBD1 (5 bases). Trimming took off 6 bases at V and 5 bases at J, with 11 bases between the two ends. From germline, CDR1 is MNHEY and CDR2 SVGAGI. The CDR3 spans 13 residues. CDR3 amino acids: CASRRGGDQPQHF. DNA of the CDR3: TGTGCCAGCAGACGCGGGGGGGATCAGCCCCAGCATTTT.